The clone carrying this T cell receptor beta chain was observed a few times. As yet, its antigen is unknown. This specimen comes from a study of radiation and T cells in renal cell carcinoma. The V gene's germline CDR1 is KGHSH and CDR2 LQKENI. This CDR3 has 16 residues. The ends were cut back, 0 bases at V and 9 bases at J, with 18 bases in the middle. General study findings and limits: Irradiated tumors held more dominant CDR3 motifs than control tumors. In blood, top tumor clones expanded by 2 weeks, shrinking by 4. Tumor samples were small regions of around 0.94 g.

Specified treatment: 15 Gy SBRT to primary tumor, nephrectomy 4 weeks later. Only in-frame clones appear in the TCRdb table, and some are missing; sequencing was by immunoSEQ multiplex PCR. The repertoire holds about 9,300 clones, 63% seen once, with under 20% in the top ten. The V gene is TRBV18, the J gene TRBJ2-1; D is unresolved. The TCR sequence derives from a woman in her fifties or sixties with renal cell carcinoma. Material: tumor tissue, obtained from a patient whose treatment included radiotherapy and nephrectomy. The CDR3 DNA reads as TGTGCCAGCTCACCACCGGGCCAAGTGGGTGAAGGTGAGCAGTTCTTC. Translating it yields CASSPPGQVGEGEQFF.